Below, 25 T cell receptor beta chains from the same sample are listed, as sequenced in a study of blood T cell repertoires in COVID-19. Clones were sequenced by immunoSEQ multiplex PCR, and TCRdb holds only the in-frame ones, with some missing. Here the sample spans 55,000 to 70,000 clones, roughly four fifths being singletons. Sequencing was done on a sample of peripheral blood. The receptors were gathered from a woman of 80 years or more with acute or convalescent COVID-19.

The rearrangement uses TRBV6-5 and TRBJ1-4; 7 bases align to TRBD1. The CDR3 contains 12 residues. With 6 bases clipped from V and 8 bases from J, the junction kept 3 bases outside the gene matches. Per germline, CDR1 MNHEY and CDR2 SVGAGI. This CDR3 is CASRGGPEKLFF. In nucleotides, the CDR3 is TGTGCCAGCAGAGGGGGCCCGGAAAAACTGTTTTTT.

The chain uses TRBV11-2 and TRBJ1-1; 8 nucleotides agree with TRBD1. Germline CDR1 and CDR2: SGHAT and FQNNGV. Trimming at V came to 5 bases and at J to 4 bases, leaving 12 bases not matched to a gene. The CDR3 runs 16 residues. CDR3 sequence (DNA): TGTGCCAGCAGCGGGCGGCAGGGGGCGCGTGGCACTGAAGCTTTCTTT. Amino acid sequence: CASSGRQGARGTEAFF. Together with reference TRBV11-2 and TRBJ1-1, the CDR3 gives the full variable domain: EAGVAQSPRYKIIEKRQSVAFWCNPISGHATLYWYQQILGQGPKLLIQFQNNGVVDDSQLPKDRFSAERLKGVDSTLKIQPAKLEDSAVYLCASSGRQGARGTEAFFGQGTRLTVV.

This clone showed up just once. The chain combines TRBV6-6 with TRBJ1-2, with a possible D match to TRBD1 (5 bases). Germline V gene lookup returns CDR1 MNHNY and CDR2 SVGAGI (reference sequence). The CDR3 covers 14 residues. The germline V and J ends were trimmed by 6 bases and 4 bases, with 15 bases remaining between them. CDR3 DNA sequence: TGTGCCAGCAGACCCACCGACAGCTTCTATGGCTACACCTTC. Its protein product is CASRPTDSFYGYTF.

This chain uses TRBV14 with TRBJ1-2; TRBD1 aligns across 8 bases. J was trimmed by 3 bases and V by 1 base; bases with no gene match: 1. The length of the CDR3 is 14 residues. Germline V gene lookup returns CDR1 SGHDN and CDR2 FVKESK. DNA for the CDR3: TGTGCCAGCAGCCAAGTACAGGGGGACTATGGCTACACCTTC. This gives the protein CASSQVQGDYGYTF.

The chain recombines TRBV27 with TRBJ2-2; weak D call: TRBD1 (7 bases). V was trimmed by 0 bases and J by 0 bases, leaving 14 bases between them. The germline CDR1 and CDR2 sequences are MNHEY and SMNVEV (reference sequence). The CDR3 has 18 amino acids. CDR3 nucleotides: TGTGCCAGCAGTTTATCTTTCAGGGGGGCCCCGAACACCGGGGAGCTGTTTTTT. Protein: CASSLSFRGAPNTGELFF.

The CDR3 protein is CASSSPWIAGGPGEQFF. CDR3 coding DNA: TGTGCCAGCAGCTCACCGTGGATAGCGGGGGGTCCTGGTGAGCAGTTCTTC. The V and J genes are TRBV7-9 and TRBJ2-1; 10 nucleotides align to TRBD2. The CDR3 contains 17 residues. Per the germline V gene, CDR1 is SEHNR and CDR2 is FQNEAQ (reference sequence). Trimming took 4 bases from V and 9 from J; bases not matched to a gene: 15. The variable domain in full, with the rest retrieved from reference TRBV7-9 and TRBJ2-1, is DTGVSQNPRHKITKRGQNVTFRCDPISEHNRLYWYRQTLGQGPEFLTYFQNEAQLEKSRLLSDRFSAERPKGSFSTLEIQRTEQGDSAMYLCASSSPWIAGGPGEQFFGPGTRLTVL.

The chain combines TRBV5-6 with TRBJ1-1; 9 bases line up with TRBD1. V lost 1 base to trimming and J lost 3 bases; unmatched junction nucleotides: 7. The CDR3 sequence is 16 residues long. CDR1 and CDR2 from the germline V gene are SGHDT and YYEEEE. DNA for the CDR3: TGTGCCAGCAGCTTGCCGGGACAGGGCTACGACACTGAAGCTTTCTTT. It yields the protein CASSLPGQGYDTEAFF.

CDR3 protein: CASSLRGLNTEAFF. In DNA, the CDR3 is TGTGCCAGCAGCTTAAGGGGCCTGAACACTGAAGCTTTCTTT. This chain uses TRBV5-6 with TRBJ1-1, with a tentative D call TRBD1 (5 bases). The length of the CDR3 is 14 residues. Germline values: CDR1 SGHDT, CDR2 YYEEEE. Trimming removed 2 bases from V and 0 bases from J, with 8 bases in between. Full variable domain (outside the CDR3, taken from reference TRBV5-6 and TRBJ1-1): DAGVTQSPTHLIKTRGQQVTLRCSPKSGHDTVSWYQQALGQGPQFIFQYYEEEERQRGNFPDRFSGHQFPNYSSELNVNALLLGDSALYLCASSLRGLNTEAFFGQGTRLTVV.

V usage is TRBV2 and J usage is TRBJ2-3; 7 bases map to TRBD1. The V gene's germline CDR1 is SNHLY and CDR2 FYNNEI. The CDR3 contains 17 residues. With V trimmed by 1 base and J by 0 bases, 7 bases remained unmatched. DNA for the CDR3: TGTGCCAGCAGTGAAGGACAGGGATGGATTAGCACAGATACGCAGTATTTT. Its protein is CASSEGQGWISTDTQYF. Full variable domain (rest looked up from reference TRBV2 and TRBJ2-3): EPEVTQTPSHQVTQMGQEVILRCVPISNHLYFYWYRQILGQKVEFLVSFYNNEISEKSEIFDDQFSVERPDGSNFTLKIRSTKLEDSAMYFCASSEGQGWISTDTQYFGPGTRLTVL.

The CDR3 coding sequence is TGCAGCGTTATCCACACAGGGGACACTAATGAAAAACTGTTTTTT. Translating it yields CSVIHTGDTNEKLFF. The V call is TRBV29-1, the J call TRBJ1-4; 7 nucleotides align to TRBD1. The CDR3 spans 15 residues. The germline V gene has CDR1 SQVTM and CDR2 ANQGSEA. V trimming: 5 bases; J trimming: 2 bases; junction bases outside the gene matches: 8.

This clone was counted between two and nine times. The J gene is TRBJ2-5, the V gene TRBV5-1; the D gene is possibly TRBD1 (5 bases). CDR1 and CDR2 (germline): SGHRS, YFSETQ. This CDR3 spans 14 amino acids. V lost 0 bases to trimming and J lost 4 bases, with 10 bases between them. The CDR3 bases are TGCGCCAGCAGCTTGGAGGGGTTGGGAGAGACCCAGTACTTC. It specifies CASSLEGLGETQYF.

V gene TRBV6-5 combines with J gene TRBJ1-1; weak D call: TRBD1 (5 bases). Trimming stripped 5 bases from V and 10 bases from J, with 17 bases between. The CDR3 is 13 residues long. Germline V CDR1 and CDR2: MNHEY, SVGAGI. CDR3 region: CASSPGSRIGAFF. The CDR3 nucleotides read TGTGCCAGCAGTCCAGGGTCGCGGATTGGAGCTTTCTTT.

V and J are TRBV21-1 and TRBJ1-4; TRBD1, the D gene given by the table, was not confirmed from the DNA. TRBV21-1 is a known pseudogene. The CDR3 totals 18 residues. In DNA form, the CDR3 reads TGTGCCAGCAGCAGGAATACTCAGGGGGCCAAAACTAATGAAAAACTGTTTTTT. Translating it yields CASSRNTQGAKTNEKLFF.

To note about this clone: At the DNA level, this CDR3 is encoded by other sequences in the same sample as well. CDR3 in amino acids: CASSSTGDGYTF. In DNA, the CDR3 is TGTGCCAGCAGTTCTACGGGGGATGGCTACACCTTC. This rearrangement joins TRBV6-5 to TRBJ1-2, with D possibly being TRBD1 (5 bases). Trimming took off 4 bases at V and 6 bases at J, with 9 bases between the two ends. This CDR3 is 12 amino acids long. Germline loops: CDR1 MNHEY, CDR2 SVGAGI.

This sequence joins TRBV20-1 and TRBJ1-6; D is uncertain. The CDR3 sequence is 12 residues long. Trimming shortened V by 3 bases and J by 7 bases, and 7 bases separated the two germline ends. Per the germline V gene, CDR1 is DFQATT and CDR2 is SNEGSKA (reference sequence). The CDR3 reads CSASRGNSPLHF. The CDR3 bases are TGCAGTGCTAGTAGAGGGAATTCACCCCTCCACTTT.

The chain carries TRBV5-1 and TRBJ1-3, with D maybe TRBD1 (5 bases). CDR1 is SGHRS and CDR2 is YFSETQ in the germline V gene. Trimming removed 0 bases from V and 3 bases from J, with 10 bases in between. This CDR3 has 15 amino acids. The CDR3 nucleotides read TGCGCCAGCAGCTTGGCCGGGGGGGTTGGAAACACCATATATTTT. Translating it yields CASSLAGGVGNTIYF. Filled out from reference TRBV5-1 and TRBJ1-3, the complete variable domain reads KAGVTQTPRYLIKTRGQQVTLSCSPISGHRSVSWYQQTPGQGLQFLFEYFSETQRNKGNFPGRFSGRQFSNSRSEMNVSTLELGDSALYLCASSLAGGVGNTIYFGEGSWLTVV.

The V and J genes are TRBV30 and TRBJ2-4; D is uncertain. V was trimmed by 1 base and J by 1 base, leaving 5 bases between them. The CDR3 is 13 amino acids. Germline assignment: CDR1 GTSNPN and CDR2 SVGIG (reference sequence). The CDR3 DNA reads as TGTGCCTGGAGTGACGGGGCCAAAAACATTCAGTACTTC. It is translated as CAWSDGAKNIQYF.

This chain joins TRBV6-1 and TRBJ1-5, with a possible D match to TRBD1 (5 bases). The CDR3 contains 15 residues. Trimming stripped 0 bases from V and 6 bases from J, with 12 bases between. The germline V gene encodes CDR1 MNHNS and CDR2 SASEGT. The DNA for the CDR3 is TGTGCCAGCAGTGAAGCCGGGGGGGTTGCTCAGCCCCAGCATTTT. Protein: CASSEAGGVAQPQHF.

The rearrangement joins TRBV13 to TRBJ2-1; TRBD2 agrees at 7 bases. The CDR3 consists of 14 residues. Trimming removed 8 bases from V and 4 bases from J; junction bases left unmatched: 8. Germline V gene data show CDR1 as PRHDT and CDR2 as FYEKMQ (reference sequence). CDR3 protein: CASAMGGSYNEQFF. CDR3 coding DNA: TGTGCCAGCGCTATGGGGGGGTCTTACAATGAGCAGTTCTTC.

Written as DNA, the CDR3 is TGTGCCAGCAGCTTGGCAGCCGGGACTAGCGGGGGACGGCTCTACGAGCAGTACTTC. This encodes CASSLAAGTSGGRLYEQYF. The rearrangement links TRBV5-4 to TRBJ2-7; 14 bases are shared with TRBD2. The CDR3 contains 19 residues. Trimming removed 0 bases from V and 3 bases from J; junction bases left unmatched: 11. The germline gives CDR1 SGHNT, CDR2 YYREEE (reference sequence).

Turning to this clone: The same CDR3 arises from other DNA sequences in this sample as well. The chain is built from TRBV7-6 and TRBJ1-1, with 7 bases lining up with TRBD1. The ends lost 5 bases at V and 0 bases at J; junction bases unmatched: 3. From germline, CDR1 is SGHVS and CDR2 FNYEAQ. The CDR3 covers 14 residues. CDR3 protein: CASSATGLNTEAFF. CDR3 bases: TGTGCCAGCAGCGCGACAGGGTTGAACACTGAAGCTTTCTTT.

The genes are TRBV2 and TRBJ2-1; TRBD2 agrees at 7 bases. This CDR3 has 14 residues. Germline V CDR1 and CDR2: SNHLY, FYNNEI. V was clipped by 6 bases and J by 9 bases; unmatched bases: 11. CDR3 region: CASSQQRDFAEQFF. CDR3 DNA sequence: TGTGCCAGCAGCCAACAGCGGGATTTCGCTGAGCAGTTCTTC.

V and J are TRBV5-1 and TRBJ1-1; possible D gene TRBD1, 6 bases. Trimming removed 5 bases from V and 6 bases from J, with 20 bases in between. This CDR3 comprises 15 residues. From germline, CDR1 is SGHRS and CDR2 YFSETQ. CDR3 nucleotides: TGCGCCAGCAGACAACGACAGGTCCGGGGTGCTGAAGCTTTCTTT. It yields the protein CASRQRQVRGAEAFF.

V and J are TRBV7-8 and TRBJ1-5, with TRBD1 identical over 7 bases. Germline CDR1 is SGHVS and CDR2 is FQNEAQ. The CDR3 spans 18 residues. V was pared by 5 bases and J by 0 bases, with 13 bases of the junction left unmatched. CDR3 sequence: CASSKDRSSYFSNQPQHF. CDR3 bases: TGTGCCAGCAGCAAGGACAGGAGTAGTTATTTTAGCAATCAGCCCCAGCATTTT.

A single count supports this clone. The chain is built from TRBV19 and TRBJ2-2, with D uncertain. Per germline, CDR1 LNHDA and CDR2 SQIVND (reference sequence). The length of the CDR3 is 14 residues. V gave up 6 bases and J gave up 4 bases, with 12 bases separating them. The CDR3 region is CASSVTLGTGELFF. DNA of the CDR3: TGTGCCAGTAGCGTGACTTTAGGCACCGGGGAGCTGTTTTTT.